The 18 T cell receptor beta chains given below trace back to one sample, sequenced in a study of cytomegalovirus exposure and HLA in healthy donors. The study ran its PCR with 60 Vbeta and 13 Jbeta primers. Data came from immunoSEQ multiplex PCR; TCRdb stores just in-frame clones and leaves some out. Of a few hundred thousand clones listed, about 75% are singletons. Sequencing was carried out using PBMCs. Receptor source: a woman younger than 45 in good health and CMV-seronegative.

The chain is built from TRBV30 and TRBJ2-1; 11 bases map to TRBD2. Trimming took 0 bases from V and 14 from J; bases not matched to a gene: 12. Germline CDR1 reads GTSNPN; CDR2 reads SVGIG (reference sequence). The CDR3 is 15 amino acids. The CDR3 sequence: CAWSVSSGRPFPEFF. The CDR3 DNA is TGTGCCTGGAGTGTCTCTAGCGGGAGGCCATTCCCAGAGTTCTTC.

The rearrangement joins TRBV13 to TRBJ2-3; the match to TRBD1 covers 10 bases. The CDR3 has 14 residues. Unmatched junction bases numbered 2, after V lost 3 bases and J lost 5 bases. CDR1 is PRHDT and CDR2 is FYEKMQ in the germline V gene (reference sequence). This chain's CDR3 is CASSFGQGVDTQYF. In DNA form, the CDR3 reads TGTGCCAGCAGCTTCGGACAGGGGGTAGATACGCAGTATTTT.

The V call is TRBV5-1, the J call TRBJ2-3, with 9 bases aligning to TRBD1. V lost 0 bases to trimming and J lost 4 bases; unmatched junction nucleotides: 0. This CDR3 is 14 amino acids long. Germline CDR1 SGHRS, CDR2 YFSETQ. CDR3 loop: CASSLGQGADTQYF. In nucleotides, the CDR3 is TGCGCCAGCAGCTTGGGACAGGGGGCAGATACGCAGTATTTT.

In its sample, this clone was seen a few times. The chain carries TRBV5-1 and TRBJ2-5; 7 positions agree with TRBD2. CDR3 length equals 15 residues. Germline CDR1 and CDR2: SGHRS and YFSETQ. The junction had 8 bases not matched to a gene; V was cut back by 0 bases and J by 6 bases. CDR3 amino acids: CASSLGGRGAKTQYF. Here the CDR3 DNA reads TGCGCCAGCAGCTTGGGCGGGAGAGGGGCCAAGACCCAGTACTTC.

The rearrangement links TRBV7-8 to TRBJ2-1; D not certain. CDR1 is SGHVS, CDR2 FQNEAQ, per germline. The CDR3 is made up of 12 amino acids. The V end lost 2 bases, the J end lost 9 bases, and 8 bases lay between the germline ends. CDR3 coding DNA: TGTGCCAGCAGCTTACGAGTTAGTGAGCAGTTCTTC. This gives the protein CASSLRVSEQFF.

The gene calls are TRBV6-5 and TRBJ1-4; D is perhaps TRBD1 (5 bases). Germline CDR1 MNHEY, CDR2 SVGAGI. V gave up 3 bases and J gave up 8 bases, with 10 bases separating them. This CDR3 spans 13 amino acids. Here the CDR3 DNA reads TGTGCCAGCAGTTATCGAGGACACGAAAAACTGTTTTTT. It is translated as CASSYRGHEKLFF.

The J gene is TRBJ1-2, the V gene TRBV2, with 7 bases lining up with TRBD1. Germline CDR1 is SNHLY and CDR2 is FYNNEI. The CDR3 is 13 residues long. The V segment lost 7 bases and the J segment 8 bases; nucleotides outside the gene matches: 10. The CDR3 DNA follows: TGTGCCAGCATCTTAGACAGGGCGATAGGCTACACCTTC. Residues: CASILDRAIGYTF.

The CDR3 nucleotides are TGTGCCGTGCGGGAGGGCCGGGACACCGGGGAGCTGTTTTTT. Translated: CAVREGRDTGELFF. This chain joins TRBV10-3 and TRBJ2-2; 9 bases are a match to TRBD2. The V gene's germline CDR1 is ENHRY and CDR2 SYGVKD. J lost 3 bases, V lost 11 bases, and 7 bases had no gene match. The CDR3 spans 14 residues.

In its sample, this clone was seen once. This chain joins TRBV19 and TRBJ2-3; D is unclear. Between the trimmed V and J ends, which lost 8 bases and 8 bases, there was a span of 8 bases. The CDR3 spans 10 residues. CDR1 and CDR2 (germline): LNHDA, SQIVND (reference sequence). As DNA, the CDR3 is TGTGCCAGTGGTCCGAGTACGCAGTATTTT. This encodes CASGPSTQYF.

This chain uses TRBV7-3 with TRBJ2-1; D perhaps matches TRBD1 (5 bases). CDR1 and CDR2 from the germline V gene are SGHTA and FQGTGA. CDR3 size: 15 residues. V was shortened by 2 bases and J by 9 bases, with 17 bases between the two germline ends. The CDR3 sequence is CASSLASQGVGEQFF. CDR3 nucleotide sequence: TGTGCCAGCAGCTTAGCAAGTCAGGGCGTCGGTGAGCAGTTCTTC.

The chain joins TRBV14 to TRBJ1-1, with 9 positions matching TRBD1. Germline-derived CDR1 and CDR2 are SGHDN and FVKESK. The CDR3 is made up of 15 amino acids. Unmatched junction bases numbered 7, after V lost 6 bases and J lost 2 bases. The CDR3 reads CASSPGTGINTEAFF. The DNA of the CDR3 is TGTGCCAGCAGTCCCGGGACAGGGATTAACACTGAAGCTTTCTTT.

J is TRBJ2-5 and V is TRBV27, with TRBD2 matching over 13 bases. The CDR3 covers 16 residues. Germline V gene sequence: CDR1 MNHEY, CDR2 SMNVEV (reference sequence). The V segment lost 5 bases and the J segment 4 bases; nucleotides outside the gene matches: 7. CDR3 sequence (DNA): TGTGCCAGCAGTCGCCGGACTAGCGGGAGCCCAGAGACCCAGTACTTC. Translated, it gives CASSRRTSGSPETQYF.

This chain uses TRBV18 with TRBJ1-2; TRBD1 aligns across 7 bases. CDR1 is KGHSH and CDR2 is LQKENI in the germline V gene. The ends lost 4 bases at V and 2 bases at J; junction bases unmatched: 10. This CDR3 region has 16 residues. The CDR3 DNA sequence: TGTGCCAGCTCACAAGAACAGGGGAATGCCAACTATGGCTACACCTTC. Protein sequence: CASSQEQGNANYGYTF. Drawing the rest from reference TRBV18 and TRBJ1-2, the complete variable domain is NAGVMQNPRHLVRRRGQEARLRCSPMKGHSHVYWYRQLPEEGLKFMVYLQKENIIDESGMPKERFSAEFPKEGPSILRIQQVVRGDSAAYFCASSQEQGNANYGYTFGSGTRLTVV.

This clone was observed once. The chain is built from TRBV6-5 and TRBJ2-7, with 9 positions matching TRBD1. Germline CDR1 reads MNHEY; CDR2 reads SVGAGI. The V gene end was trimmed by 6 bases and the J gene end by 2 bases; junction bases not matched to a gene: 5. The CDR3 is made up of 14 amino acids. CDR3 nucleotides: TGTGCCAGCAGGCGCGGGACAGGGCCCTACGAGCAGTACTTC. This gives the protein CASRRGTGPYEQYF.

This chain links TRBV11-1 with TRBJ1-1; no reliable D call. Trimming pared 5 bases from V and 6 bases from J, leaving 19 bases between. The germline gives CDR1 SGHAT, CDR2 FQDESV (reference sequence). The CDR3 covers 15 residues. CDR3 sequence (DNA): TGTGCCAGCAGCCTGGAGAGGGCGTTGAGGGCTGAAGCTTTCTTT. This gives the protein CASSLERALRAEAFF.

V gene TRBV13 combines with J gene TRBJ1-1; 10 positions agree with TRBD1. Trimming at V came to 5 bases and at J to 4 bases, leaving 19 bases not matched to a gene. Per germline, CDR1 PRHDT and CDR2 FYEKMQ (reference sequence). The CDR3 consists of 19 residues. In DNA form, the CDR3 reads TGTGCCAGCAGCCTCGGACTGGGGCCGACAGGGGGCGGTGGCACTGAAGCTTTCTTT. It specifies CASSLGLGPTGGGGTEAFF.

This clone was seen just once. The chain links TRBV7-2 to TRBJ2-5, with 7 bases fitting TRBD2. Germline lookup yields CDR1 SGHTA and CDR2 FQGNSA. This CDR3 has 15 residues. J gave up 5 bases and V 2 bases, and 8 bases lay outside the gene matches. The CDR3 coding sequence is TGTGCCAGCAGCTTACGCGGGAGACGGCACGAGACCCAGTACTTC. This gives the protein CASSLRGRRHETQYF.

V is TRBV2 and J is TRBJ2-7; D is possibly TRBD1 (6 bases). V dropped 6 bases and J dropped 5 bases, with 23 bases sitting between them. Looked up from germline, CDR1 is SNHLY and CDR2 is FYNNEI. The CDR3 consists of 16 residues. This chain's CDR3 is CASRLQSGTKTNEQYF. In DNA, the CDR3 is TGTGCCAGCAGACTTCAGTCCGGGACAAAGACGAACGAGCAGTACTTC.